This T cell receptor beta chain was retrieved from a study of control samples from healthy donors and cancer patients. The V end was cut by 2 bases, the J end by 2 bases, with 16 bases between. Looked up from germline, CDR1 is SGDLS and CDR2 is YYNGEE. The CDR3 sequence is 16 residues long. The repertoire was sequenced with immunoSEQ multiplex PCR; TCRdb's copy has only in-frame clones and lacks some. The sample carries about 59,000 clones, around 87% recorded once. The TCR was taken from an older woman with lung cancer. Sequenced sample: PBMCs. The chain recombines TRBV9 with TRBJ2-5; D is possibly TRBD2 (5 bases). The chain's CDR3 is CASSVVGVGSQETQYF. The CDR3 DNA is TGTGCCAGCAGCGTGGTCGGGGTAGGGTCTCAAGAGACCCAGTACTTC.